These T cell receptor beta chains were read from a single sample in a study of identical twins. TCRdb reanalysed the 5' RACE reads using MiXCR and keeps one entry per CDR3 protein. The data contain about 690,000 distinct CDR3 sequences, less than 7% of them seen just once; the ten biggest clones take up 1.5% to 2%. Sequencing was carried out using naive T cells sorted from blood. The receptors here all came from a man aged 18 to 29 in good health. The CDR3 runs from the conserved cysteine through the conserved F or W. Fields, in order: clone size, V gene, J gene, D gene, CDR3 DNA, CDR3 protein. D genes are given only for firm matches. Some rows mark clone size as missing; the rest say once, few, many or name a class of expanded clone.

few,TRBV29-1,TRBJ2-2,TRBD1,TGCAGCGCCCGAACCGGGACAGCTAACACCGGGGAGCTGTTTTTT,CSARTGTANTGELFF
many,TRBV2,TRBJ1-1,TRBD1,TGTGCCAGCCCCGGGACAGCTCTCGAAGCTTTCTTT,CASPGTALEAFF
.,TRBV12-3/TRBV12-4,TRBJ2-2,TRBD2,TGTGCCAGTAACCCTACGGGGACTAGCGGGAGTTCCGGGGAGCTGTTTTTT,CASNPTGTSGSSGELFF
many,TRBV6-6,TRBJ2-1,.,TGTGCCGCCCGAGGGACAACAGGGAATGAGCAGTTCTTC,CAARGTTGNEQFF
few,TRBV20-1,TRBJ2-7,TRBD2,TGCAGTGCTGGGAGAGGACTAGCGGGACTTCTCTCCTACGAGCAGTACTTC,CSAGRGLAGLLSYEQYF
many,TRBV12-3/TRBV12-4,TRBJ2-3,TRBD2,TGTGCCAGCAGTCCCCTAGGTGGACTAGCGGGAGCCACAGATACGCAGTATTTT,CASSPLGGLAGATDTQYF
.,TRBV29-1,TRBJ2-6,.,TGCAGCGTTGATGGGGACTCTGGGGCCAACGTCCTGACTTTC,CSVDGDSGANVLTF
.,TRBV12-3/TRBV12-4,TRBJ1-2,.,TGTGCCAGCAGTCCCGGACAGTTTCCCCGGGATGGCTACACCTTC,CASSPGQFPRDGYTF
many,TRBV29-1,TRBJ2-7,.,TGCAGCGTTACTACAAGGGGGGCTAGCGGCCCCTACGAGCAGTACTTC,CSVTTRGASGPYEQYF
many,TRBV10-1,TRBJ2-3,.,TGCGCCAGCAGTGAGCTTAGGCGTTGGAACACAGATACGCAGTATTTT,CASSELRRWNTDTQYF
many,TRBV3-1,TRBJ2-1,.,TGTGCCAGCAGTCAACCGGGACTCTCATACAATGAGCAGTTCTTC,CASSQPGLSYNEQFF
few,TRBV25-1,TRBJ2-5,TRBD1,TGTGCCAGCAGTGGACAGGGGAAAGATTTCGAGACCCAGTACTTC,CASSGQGKDFETQYF
.,TRBV7-6,TRBJ2-1,.,TGTGCCAGCAGTCATAGCCCGACGGGGGAGCAGTTCTTC,CASSHSPTGEQFF
.,TRBV11-3,TRBJ2-3,.,TGTGCCAGCAGCCGAGTAGATGGCACAGATACGCAGTATTTT,CASSRVDGTDTQYF
many,TRBV12-3/TRBV12-4,TRBJ1-1,.,TGTGCCAGCAGTTTCCTTCTAGGGGACATTGAAGCTTTCTTT,CASSFLLGDIEAFF
few,TRBV4-1,TRBJ2-5,.,TGCGCCAGCAGCCTATTCGGGGGCAGACAAGAGACCCAGTACTTC,CASSLFGGRQETQYF
few,TRBV2,TRBJ2-2,.,TGTGCCAGCAGACCTCTTGGGGGCACCGGGGAGCTGTTTTTT,CASRPLGGTGELFF
many,TRBV20-1,TRBJ2-5,TRBD1,TGCAGTGCTAGAGGGACAGGGGGTGAGACCCAGTACTTC,CSARGTGGETQYF
many,TRBV20-1,TRBJ2-2,.,TGCAGTGCTAGACAGGGTGACACCGGGGAGCTGTTTTTT,CSARQGDTGELFF
few,TRBV6-2/TRBV6-3,TRBJ2-7,.,TGTGCCAGCAGTTACGGCTTCTCCTACGAGCAGTACTTC,CASSYGFSYEQYF
.,TRBV12-3/TRBV12-4,TRBJ2-1,TRBD2,TGTGCCAGCAGTGTTTCTAGCGGGAGCCCACCTAGGCAGTTCTTC,CASSVSSGSPPRQFF
.,TRBV20-1,TRBJ2-1,.,TGCAGTGCTAGAGATAAAAAGCCGGGGGTATCCTACAATGAGCAGTTCTTC,CSARDKKPGVSYNEQFF
many,TRBV29-1,TRBJ2-5,TRBD2,TGCAGCGTTGAAGGAAGATTAGCGGGAGATATGGAGACCCAGTACTTC,CSVEGRLAGDMETQYF
.,TRBV27,TRBJ1-4,.,TGTGCCAGCAGTTCAGCAGGCGAGAGAAATGAAAAACTGTTTTTT,CASSSAGERNEKLFF
few,TRBV7-6,TRBJ2-1,TRBD2,TGTGCCAGCAGCTCCATTCCGATCCTAGCGGGCTCCTACAATGAGCAGTTCTTC,CASSSIPILAGSYNEQFF
.,TRBV7-9,TRBJ2-3,TRBD2,TGTGCCAGCAGCTTCCGACTAGCGGGGGACACAGATACGCAGTATTTT,CASSFRLAGDTDTQYF
many,TRBV20-1,TRBJ2-1,.,TGCAGTGCTAGCCTGGACTCTAAATTCTACAATGAGCAGTTCTTC,CSASLDSKFYNEQFF
many,TRBV5-6,TRBJ2-7,TRBD1,TGTGCCAGCAGCGAGGGTACGACAGGGCCCGCGTACGAGCAGTACTTC,CASSEGTTGPAYEQYF
.,TRBV12-2,TRBJ2-2,.,TGTGCAAGTCGCTCCGCTGTTACGTCGACAGGGGAAGGGGAGCTGTTTTTT,CASRSAVTSTGEGELFF
many,TRBV12-3/TRBV12-4,TRBJ2-2,.,TGTGCCAGCTTGGACACCGGGGAGCTGTTTTTT,CASLDTGELFF
many,TRBV27,TRBJ2-1,.,TGTGCCAGCACCCTTTTGGGAGTCTCCAACAATGAGCAGTTCTTC,CASTLLGVSNNEQFF
many,TRBV20-1,TRBJ2-1,.,TGCAGTGCGGTCGGGGTTTCCTACAATGAGCAGTTCTTC,CSAVGVSYNEQFF
few,TRBV11-2,TRBJ2-1,TRBD2,TGTGCCTCCCTCGCGGGAGACAATGAGCAGTTCTTC,CASLAGDNEQFF
many,TRBV20-1,TRBJ2-2,.,TGCAGTGCTAGTTCAGGGTTCGACACCGGGGAGCTGTTTTTT,CSASSGFDTGELFF
few,TRBV11-2,TRBJ1-4,.,TGTGCCAGCAGCCCACGCGGGGGAGGGCGGGAAAAACTGTTTTTT,CASSPRGGGREKLFF
.,TRBV6-1,TRBJ1-5,.,TGTGCCAGCAGACAGAACAGGGATGGCAATCAGCCCCAGCATTTT,CASRQNRDGNQPQHF
many,TRBV20-1,TRBJ2-1,TRBD2,TGCAGTGCTTCTAGCGGGAGTGGGAATGAGCAGTTCTTC,CSASSGSGNEQFF
.,TRBV7-9,TRBJ2-3,.,TGTGCCAGCAGCCCCCTTCTGAACCCGAGCACAGATACGCAGTATTTT,CASSPLLNPSTDTQYF
many,TRBV4-1,TRBJ2-3,TRBD2,TGCGCCAGCAGCCAAGTCCCACTTAGCGGGTCTAGCACAGATACGCAGTATTTT,CASSQVPLSGSSTDTQYF
few,TRBV7-2,TRBJ2-7,.,TGTGCCAGCAGCTTAGTGGGAGACTCCGAGCAGTACTTC,CASSLVGDSEQYF
many,TRBV4-3,TRBJ2-1,TRBD2,TGCGCCAGCAGCCATGACCGGGAGGGTAGGCAGTTCTTC,CASSHDREGRQFF
many,TRBV2,TRBJ2-1,.,TGTGCCAGCAGCAACGACATAGCCGTTGAGCAGTTCTTC,CASSNDIAVEQFF
many,TRBV29-1,TRBJ1-3,.,TGCAGCGTTGAAAATCTGGGGGTGCGAGGAAACACCATATATTTT,CSVENLGVRGNTIYF
.,TRBV4-3,TRBJ2-1,.,TGCGCCAGCAGCCAGAGACTTTTGAACAATGAGCAGTTCTTC,CASSQRLLNNEQFF
many,TRBV29-1,TRBJ2-5,.,TGCAGCGTTCGCGGAGGGGAGACCCAGTACTTC,CSVRGGETQYF
many,TRBV12-3/TRBV12-4,TRBJ1-5,TRBD1,TGTGCCAGCAGTTTAGAGACAGGGGGCCTGAGCAATCAGCCCCAGCATTTT,CASSLETGGLSNQPQHF
many,TRBV2,TRBJ2-3,.,TGTGCCACCGATGATACGCAGTATTTT,CATDDTQYF
few,TRBV5-1,TRBJ2-3,.,TGCGCCAGCAGCTTCCCCAGGGGAGGGCCTAGCACAGATACGCAGTATTTT,CASSFPRGGPSTDTQYF
many,TRBV7-9,TRBJ2-1,.,TGTGCCAGCAGCTCCGACACTATTTACAATGAGCAGTTCTTC,CASSSDTIYNEQFF
many,TRBV29-1,TRBJ2-7,.,TGCAGCGTTGAAGTCACAGGGAGCGTCTACGAGCAGTACTTC,CSVEVTGSVYEQYF
.,TRBV11-2,TRBJ1-1,.,TGTGCCAGCAGCTTATATTCTACGAAGGGGGACACTGAAGCTTTCTTT,CASSLYSTKGDTEAFF
many,TRBV10-3,TRBJ2-7,.,TGTGCCATCAGTGAGGGAGATTACGAGCAGTACTTC,CAISEGDYEQYF
many,TRBV5-4,TRBJ2-3,.,TGTGCCAGCAGCTTGGAGGCAGGGAACACAGATACGCAGTATTTT,CASSLEAGNTDTQYF